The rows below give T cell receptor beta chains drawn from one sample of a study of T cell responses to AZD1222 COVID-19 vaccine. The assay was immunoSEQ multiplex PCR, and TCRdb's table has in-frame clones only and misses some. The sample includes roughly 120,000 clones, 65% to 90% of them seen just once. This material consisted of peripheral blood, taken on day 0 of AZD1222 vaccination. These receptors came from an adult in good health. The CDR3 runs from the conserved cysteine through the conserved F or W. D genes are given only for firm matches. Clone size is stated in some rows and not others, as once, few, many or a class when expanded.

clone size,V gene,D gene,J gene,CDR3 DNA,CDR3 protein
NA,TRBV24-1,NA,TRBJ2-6,TGTGCCACCAGTCCGGCGGCAGGGGACCCCTCTGGGGCCAACGTCCTGACTTTC,CATSPAAGDPSGANVLTF
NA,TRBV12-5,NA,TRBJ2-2,TGTGCTAGTGGTTTGGTATCCGGGGAGCTGTTTTTT,CASGLVSGELFF
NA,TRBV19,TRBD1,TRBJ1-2,TGTGCCAGTCGAGACAGGGATCACTATGGCTACACCTTC,CASRDRDHYGYTF
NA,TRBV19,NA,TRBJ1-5,TGTGCCAGTAGTATGGTCGGGGGGCCCGGTCAGCCCCAGCATTTT,CASSMVGGPGQPQHF
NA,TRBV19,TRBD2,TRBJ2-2,TGTGCCACTAAGGGAAGCGGGGGGAACACCGGGGAGCTGTTTTTT,CATKGSGGNTGELFF
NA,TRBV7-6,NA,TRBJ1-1,TGTGCCAGCAGCTTAGCCCCCCTCTTGAACACTGAAGCTTTCTTT,CASSLAPLLNTEAFF
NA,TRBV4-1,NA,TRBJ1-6,TGCGCCAGCAGCCAAGAGGGGGGACGGGAGAATTCACCCCTCCACTTT,CASSQEGGRENSPLHF
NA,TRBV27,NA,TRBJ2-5,TGTGCCAGCAGTTTATCCATATATCAAGAGACCCAGTACTTC,CASSLSIYQETQYF
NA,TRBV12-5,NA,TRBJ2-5,TGTGCTAGTGGTTTGGGCCATGGGGGGTCCCAGTACTTC,CASGLGHGGSQYF
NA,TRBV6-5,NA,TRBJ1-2,TGTGCCAGCAGGACCGGAAACTATGGCTACACCTTC,CASRTGNYGYTF
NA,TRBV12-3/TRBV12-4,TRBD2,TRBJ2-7,TGTGCCAGCAGTTCGCGACTAGCGCGCGAGCAGTACTTC,CASSSRLAREQYF
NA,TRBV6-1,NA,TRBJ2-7,TGTGCCAGCAGTGACAGGGGACCCTACGAGCAGTACTTC,CASSDRGPYEQYF
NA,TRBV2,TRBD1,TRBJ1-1,TGTGCCAGCAGTGGCCGGGACAGCCGGAACACTGAAGCTTTCTTT,CASSGRDSRNTEAFF
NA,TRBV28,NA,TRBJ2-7,TGTGCCAGCAGACGGGTCCTACAGGGGACTGTCTCCTACGAGCAGTACTTC,CASRRVLQGTVSYEQYF
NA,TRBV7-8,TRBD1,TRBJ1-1,TGTGCCAGCAGCCGGACAGGCCTTGAAGCTTTCTTT,CASSRTGLEAFF
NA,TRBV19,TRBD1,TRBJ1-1,TGTGCCAGTAGTTCTTCCGGGACAGGGCGCACTGAAGCTTTCTTT,CASSSSGTGRTEAFF
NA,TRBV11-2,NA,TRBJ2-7,TGTGCCAGCAGCCCATACTACGAGCAGTACTTC,CASSPYYEQYF
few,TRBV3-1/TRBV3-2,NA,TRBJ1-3,TGTGCCAGCAGCCAGGGGGTTCTCTCTGGAAACACCATATATTTT,CASSQGVLSGNTIYF
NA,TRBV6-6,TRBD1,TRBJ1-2,TGTGCCAGCAGTCCCACAGGGGTGAACTATGGCTACACCTTC,CASSPTGVNYGYTF
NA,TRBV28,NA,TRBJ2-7,TGTGCCAGCAGCGCAGGGTACGAGCAGTACTTC,CASSAGYEQYF
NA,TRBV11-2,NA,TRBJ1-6,TGTGCCAGCAGCTTACCGGCAGGAACGGGGCCCCTCCACTTT,CASSLPAGTGPLHF
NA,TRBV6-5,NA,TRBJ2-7,TGTGCCAGCAGTTACATGCCAGGGTTAAACTCCTACGAGCAGTACTTC,CASSYMPGLNSYEQYF
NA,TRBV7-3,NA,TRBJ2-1,TGTGCCAGCAGCCCCTTACTTTCCGAGGGCGACAATGAGCAGTTCTTC,CASSPLLSEGDNEQFF
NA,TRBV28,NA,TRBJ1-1,TGTGCCAGCAGTTCCCTCCCCGGGTCTTCGAACACTGAAGCTTTCTTT,CASSSLPGSSNTEAFF
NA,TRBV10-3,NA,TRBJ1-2,TGTGCCATCAGTGAGGGCAGTTACTATGGCTACACCTTC,CAISEGSYYGYTF
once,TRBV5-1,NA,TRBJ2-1,TGCGCCAGCAGCTTGGGTGCAGGCGGTGGGTATGAGCAGTTCTTC,CASSLGAGGGYEQFF
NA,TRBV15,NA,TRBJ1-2,TGTGCCACCAGCAGAGGGGGGCAGGGAGGCCTCGGCTACACCTTC,CATSRGGQGGLGYTF
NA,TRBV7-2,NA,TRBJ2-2,TGTGCCAGCAGCTTACTCCAGAGTTCCGTAGGGGAGCTGTTTTTT,CASSLLQSSVGELFF
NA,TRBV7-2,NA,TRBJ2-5,TGTGCCAGCAGCTCCCGGGCCTCAGGGGAGACCCAGTACTTC,CASSSRASGETQYF
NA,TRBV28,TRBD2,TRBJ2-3,TGTGCCATCAAGCGGGGACTCACAGATACGCAGTATTTT,CAIKRGLTDTQYF
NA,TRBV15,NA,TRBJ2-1,TGTGCCACCGAGGAAGGGGGGATGGCAATCTCCTACAATGAGCAGTTCTTC,CATEEGGMAISYNEQFF
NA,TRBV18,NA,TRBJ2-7,TGTGCCAGCTCACCCCCAGAAATCTACGAGCAGTACTTC,CASSPPEIYEQYF
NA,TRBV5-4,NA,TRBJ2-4,TGTGCCAGCAGAGAGGACGCAGCCAAAAACATTCAGTACTTC,CASREDAAKNIQYF
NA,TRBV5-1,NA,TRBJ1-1,TGCGCCAGCAGCTTGCCACAGAGTACTGAAGCTTTCTTT,CASSLPQSTEAFF
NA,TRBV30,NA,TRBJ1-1,TGTGCCGGGGTGAAGGGGAGTCGGACTGAAGCTTTCTTT,CAGVKGSRTEAFF
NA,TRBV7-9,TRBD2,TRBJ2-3,TGTGCCAGCAGCTTAGACGGGGGACTAGCGGGAGTAGGTGATACGCAGTATTTT,CASSLDGGLAGVGDTQYF
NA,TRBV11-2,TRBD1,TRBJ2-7,TGTGCCAGCAGCAAGACAGGGGCCCTATACGAGCAGTACTTC,CASSKTGALYEQYF
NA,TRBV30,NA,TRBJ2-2,TGTGCCTGGTCCTCGGGTCCGGGAGACACCGGGGAGCTGTTTTTT,CAWSSGPGDTGELFF
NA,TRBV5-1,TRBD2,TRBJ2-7,TGCGCCAGCAGCCCCCGACTAGCGGGAGAGGGGGAGCAGTACTTC,CASSPRLAGEGEQYF
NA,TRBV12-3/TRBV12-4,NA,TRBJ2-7,TGTGCCAGCAGTCGCCGGGAGTACTACGAGCAGTACTTC,CASSRREYYEQYF
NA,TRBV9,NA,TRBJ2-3,TGTGCCAGCAGCCTTTGGGGAGGTGGGACCGCAGGGGATACGCAGTATTTT,CASSLWGGGTAGDTQYF
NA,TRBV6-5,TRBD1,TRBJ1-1,TGTGCCAGCAGTAGACAGGGTGAAGCTTTCTTT,CASSRQGEAFF
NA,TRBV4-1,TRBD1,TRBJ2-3,TGCGCCAGCAGCCCGACGGACAGGGGTCCCTTCACAGATACGCAGTATTTT,CASSPTDRGPFTDTQYF
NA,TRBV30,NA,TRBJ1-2,TGTGCCTGGAGTGTATGGCAGGGTGATGGCTACACCTTC,CAWSVWQGDGYTF
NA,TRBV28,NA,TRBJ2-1,TGTGCCACCGGGGTGGTCAGCCGGGAGCAGTTCTTC,CATGVVSREQFF
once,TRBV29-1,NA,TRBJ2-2,TGCAGCGTAGTTAACAGCGGGGAGCTGTTTTTT,CSVVNSGELFF
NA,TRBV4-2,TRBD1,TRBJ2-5,TGTGCCAGCAGCCAAGGGGGGACAGGCGCCCAAGAGACCCAGTACTTC,CASSQGGTGAQETQYF
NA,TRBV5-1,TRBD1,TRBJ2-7,TGCGCCAGCAGCCAACCGGGACAGGGGGCAAACGAGCAGTACTTC,CASSQPGQGANEQYF
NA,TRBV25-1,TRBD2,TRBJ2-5,TGTGCCAGCGGGCGGGAGGCCCAGTACTTC,CASGREAQYF